Listed here are 5 T cell receptor beta chains from one sample, sequenced in a study of T cells in Graves' hyperthyroidism and ophthalmopathy. Researchers took RNA transcripts and amplified the TCR beta CDR3 regions from them. Primed by the HTBI set, a first-round RT-PCR was run on the TCR CDR3. TCRdb analysed the multiplex PCR reads with MiXCR anew, one entry per CDR3 protein. The data show about 480,000 distinct CDR3 sequences, with around a fifth seen just once and about 49% held by the top ten. The sequencing input was blood. These receptors were collected from an older woman with Graves' ophthalmopathy.

The gene calls are TRBV19 and TRBJ2-3; 8 nucleotides line up with TRBD2. This CDR3 comprises 15 residues. Germline V gene sequence: CDR1 LNHDA, CDR2 SQIVND (reference sequence). V shed 2 bases and J 5 bases; nucleotides not matched to a gene: 6. The CDR3 coding sequence is TGTGCCAGTAGTATAAGGAGCGGGAGAGTAGATACGCAGTATTTT. Protein product: CASSIRSGRVDTQYF. Variable domain in full (rest from reference TRBV19 and TRBJ2-3): DGGITQSPKYLFRKEGQNVTLSCEQNLNHDAMYWYRQDPGQGLRLIYYSQIVNDFQKGDIAEGYSVSREKKESFPLTVTSAQKNPTAFYLCASSIRSGRVDTQYFGPGTRLTVL.

The chain combines TRBV6-2 or TRBV6-3 with TRBJ1-5, with 10 bases aligning to TRBD1. Germline CDR1 is MNHEY and CDR2 is SVGEGT. J was trimmed by 7 bases and V by 4 bases; bases with no gene match: 4. The CDR3 spans 14 residues. CDR3 loop: CASSWDRGAQPQHF. Here the CDR3 DNA reads TGTGCCAGCAGTTGGGACAGGGGCGCGCAGCCCCAGCATTTT.

This clonotype came up many times. J is TRBJ2-3 and V is TRBV11-2; possible D gene TRBD2, 5 bases. Germline V lookup: CDR1 SGHAT, CDR2 FQNNGV. The CDR3 covers 16 residues. V shed 3 bases and J shed 0 bases, with 13 bases lying between them. The CDR3 region has the DNA TGTGCCAGCAGCTTTAGTCCCGGACTTAGCACAGATACGCAGTATTTT. It encodes CASSFSPGLSTDTQYF.

This clonotype was seen more than once but under ten times. Here the CDR3 reads CAWSPGGRGEAFF. Here the CDR3 DNA reads TGTGCCTGGAGCCCAGGGGGGAGGGGTGAAGCTTTCTTT. V is TRBV30 and J is TRBJ1-1, with 7 positions matching TRBD1. CDR1 is GTSNPN and CDR2 is SVGIG in the germline V gene (reference sequence). This CDR3 comprises 13 residues. V dropped 3 bases and J dropped 7; count of bases not matched to a gene: 8.

This clonotype was detected a few times. The chain is built from TRBV20-1 and TRBJ2-7, with 11 bases lining up with TRBD1. With V trimmed by 6 bases and J by 0 bases, 4 bases remained unmatched. This CDR3 is built from 14 residues. CDR1 DFQATT and CDR2 SNEGSKA come from the germline V gene (reference sequence). Here the CDR3 reads CSAAGTGGSYEQYF. The CDR3 nucleotides are TGCAGTGCAGCCGGGACAGGGGGCTCCTACGAGCAGTACTTC.